The subject of this entry is one TCR beta chain. TCRdb's copy holds only in-frame clones and misses some; the assay was immunoSEQ multiplex PCR. The top ten hold roughly 7.1% of the sample, which has some 200,000 clones, roughly 87% seen once. Participant age was roughly 18 to 90 years, and participants resided in roughly 25 US areas. The study assigned cohorts using participant-reported clinical history. This CDR3 comprises 13 residues. V was cut by 3 bases and J by 8 bases, with 13 bases left in between. CDR1 is MGHRA and CDR2 is YSYEKL in the germline V gene. This specimen belongs to a study of blood T cell repertoires in COVID-19. Study details: The cDNA or gDNA used as material had been derived from T cells, B-cell-depleted T cells, or PBMCs.

The gene calls are TRBV4-1 and TRBJ1-2; maybe TRBD1 (5 bases). Sequences were obtained from PBMCs or T cells enriched from blood (not recorded which). The receptor was isolated from a man aged 25 to 40 in a cohort exposed to, infected with or recovered from COVID-19 (not recorded which). The CDR3: CASSQTGLGGYTF. DNA of the CDR3: TGCGCCAGCAGCCAGACGGGACTCGGGGGCTACACCTTC.